One and the same sample provided the 5 T cell receptor beta chains below, sequenced in a study of shared clonotypes between healthy human individuals. Repertoires were generated with immunoSEQ multiplex PCR, while TCRdb's copy carries only in-frame clones and drops some. The repertoire has around 1,000,000 clones, around three quarters of them found once; the top ten carry 0.89%. The sequenced material came from memory CD4+ T cells from PBMCs. Noted subset: CD45RA-negative fraction. These receptor sequences come from a man between 18 and 35 years old in good health. Some clones in this sample may be carry-over from other donors' samples.

V gene TRBV5-1 combines with J gene TRBJ2-7; D call uncertain. Germline CDR1 reads SGHRS; CDR2 reads YFSETQ. CDR3 size: 13 residues. Trimming pared 0 bases from V and 4 bases from J, leaving 8 bases between. CDR3 sequence reads: CASSLEAQYEQYF. The CDR3 region has the DNA TGCGCCAGCAGCTTGGAAGCACAATACGAGCAGTACTTC.

This clone was recorded only once. The chain is built from TRBV7-3 and TRBJ2-6; D gene uncertain. Looked up from germline, CDR1 is SGHTA and CDR2 is FQGTGA. The V gene lost 4 bases and the J gene lost 6 bases, with 10 bases spanning the gap. This CDR3 has 14 amino acids. The CDR3 sequence: CASSSSFAANVLTF. CDR3 bases: TGTGCCAGCAGCTCCTCGTTTGCGGCCAACGTCCTGACTTTC.

This chain joins TRBV19 and TRBJ2-3; D uncertain. In germline, CDR1 is LNHDA, CDR2 SQIVND (reference sequence). The germline V and J ends were trimmed by 3 bases and 3 bases, with 13 bases remaining between them. The CDR3 runs to 15 residues. CDR3 amino acids: CASSMGGITTDTQYF. In nucleotides, the CDR3 is TGTGCCAGTAGTATGGGCGGAATCACAACAGATACGCAGTATTTT.

V gene TRBV5-4 combines with J gene TRBJ2-7, with D unresolved. CDR3 size: 14 residues. Germline V gives CDR1 SGHNT, CDR2 YYREEE (reference sequence). The V and J ends lost 4 bases and 6 bases respectively, with 17 bases between them. The CDR3 bases are TGTGCCAGCAGCCTCAGGAGAGGTGTGGGCGAGCAGTACTTC. Protein product: CASSLRRGVGEQYF.

The genes are TRBV10-3 and TRBJ2-1, with D perhaps matching TRBD2 (6 bases). The CDR3 sequence is 17 residues long. V lost 6 bases to trimming and J lost 1 base, with 19 bases between them. Per the germline V gene, CDR1 is ENHRY and CDR2 is SYGVKD. This CDR3 reads CAISGDVAGPSYNEQFF. The CDR3 DNA reads TGTGCCATCAGCGGGGACGTCGCGGGGCCTTCCTACAATGAGCAGTTCTTC.